This T cell receptor beta chain was recorded in a study of blood T cells in healthy people across ages (dated by TCRdb to the mid-2010s). Regarding the complete study: In model experiments, template switching captured about one uniquely barcoded TCR beta cDNA molecule for every two T cells. The study measured age-related changes in TCR beta repertoire diversity using deep sequencing normalized with unique cDNA molecular identifiers. Donors were grouped into four age groups: young (average about 15 years), middle-aged (about 40), aged (around 60) and long-lived (82). To avoid experimental bias, donors of different ages were randomly spread across the sequencing lanes. For two donors (one aged 18 to 30 and one aged 80 or older), the study analyzed two additional independent replicas of 1 million unique cDNA reads from the same blood draw.

Turning to this clonotype: Its antigen remains undetermined. At one end, the junction sequence differs from germline, possibly due to a read error.

Systemically healthy Caucasian individuals from Russia, around 39 in total and aged about 6 to 95 years, were included as donors. Each donor gave about 9.7 milliliters of peripheral blood, drawn into EDTA-treated Vacutainer tubes. PBMCs were isolated by Ficoll-Paque density-gradient centrifugation, with at least 6 million obtained per sample. Trizol reagent was used to extract total RNA from the PBMCs, yielding at least 6 micrograms per sample. The percentages of naive CD45RAhigh/CD27high T cells were determined by flow cytometry on a PBMC aliquot from every donor. To prepare the library, 5' RACE was applied. A second PCR of about 6 to 12 cycles was run with a J-beta primer mix and a sample-barcoded 5' primer. A unique molecular identifier was introduced onto each TCR beta cDNA molecule by a template-switch 5' adaptor carrying 12 random nucleotides. At least 2.5 million CDR3-containing paired-end reads were obtained from each sample. First-strand cDNA was synthesized from all RNA with the Mint cDNA synthesis kit, primed by a TRBC-specific oligonucleotide. After uracil-DNA glycosylase treatment, a first 18-cycle PCR used universal primers M1SS and BC2_uni_R on all cDNA. For the original study's pipeline: For normalization, 1 million high-quality reads, each with a distinct molecular identifier, were randomly selected from each sample. Instead of being binned into consensus sequences, reads that shared molecular identifiers were thrown out. CDR3 identification, clonotype clustering and error correction used MiTCR with a Q25 quality threshold and the strictest error-elimination algorithm. Lower-bound total TCR beta diversity was estimated with a nonparametric unseen species model using Euler transformation. TCRdb handled the public reads itself, with Q25 trimming in fastp and clone calling in MiXCR, and kept productive beta chains. A single entry per CDR3 protein holds the most common genes and DNA from its merged rows. These V and J calls derive from TCRdb rather than the authors' analysis. In this sample the table shows around 1,800,000 distinct CDR3 sequences, about 39% of which occur a single time. In total, the top ten clones hold 23% of the sample.

Overall study outcomes, separate from this receptor: As age increased, observed TCR beta diversity per million T cells dropped in a roughly linear way, and a significant reduction was already evident by age around 41. The CMV infection status of donors was not known, potentially confounding age-related changes in expanded clonotypes. The long-lived group showed more naive CD4+ T cells, fewer expanded clones and increased TCR diversity than the aged group, suggesting age selection. A strong correlation was found between observed TCR beta diversity and the percentage of naive T cells measured by flow cytometry. Because profiling used bulk unsorted PBMCs, naive and antigen-experienced compartments could not be compared conclusively. Total diversity estimates from one million sequenced T cells were considered lower bounds and underestimates.

The germline V gene specifies SGHTA as CDR1 and FQGNSA as CDR2. Measured from the cysteine to the phenylalanine, the CDR3 is 15 residues long. Only the CDR3 DNA is retained, 45 bases long and in frame from the first base. Input material: blood. The TCR originated in a human donor in good health. The chain links TRBV7-2 with TRBJ1-5; the junction holds 8 bases that match TRBD1. The CDR3 in this case is CAGSDSDRGNQPQHF. The DNA sequence reads TGTGCCGGCAGCGACTCGGACAGGGGCAATCAGCCCCAGCATTTT.